This passage covers 29 T cell receptor beta chains from one sample sequenced in a study of CXCR3-negative and CXCR3-positive naive CD8 T cells. Libraries were UMI-labeled 5' RACE TRB cDNA. For each CDR3 protein, TCRdb gives one entry from its re-call of the 5' RACE reads, without DNA. In total, the table holds tens of thousands of distinct CDR3 sequences. Sequencing was performed on naive CXCR3- CD8+ T cells from blood. Subset here: CD45RO-CCR7+CD27+CD95- naive CD8+ T cells lacking CXCR3 (TNR3-). The receptors originated from a human donor in good health. Some clones in this sample may be carry-over from other donors' samples.

This sequence joins TRBV12-3 or TRBV12-4 and TRBJ2-5; the TCRdb call, TRBD1, lacks DNA for checking. CDR3 size: 16 residues. Here the CDR3 reads CASSGREGDPWETQYF.

J is TRBJ2-7 and V is TRBV10-2; TCRdb's D call, TRBD1, is unchecked because there is no DNA. The CDR3 length is 14 residues. In germline, CDR1 is WSHSY, CDR2 SAAADI. This CDR3 reads CASSEAPTLYEQYF.

The V and J genes are TRBV20-1 and TRBJ1-1. The germline V gene has CDR1 DFQATT and CDR2 SNEGSKA (reference sequence). The CDR3 has 12 residues. The CDR3 sequence: CSANRPNTEAFF.

The rearrangement joins TRBV21-1 to TRBJ2-1; TCRdb's D gene call, TRBD1, goes unchecked for lack of DNA. TRBV21-1 is designated a pseudogene. This CDR3 spans 14 amino acids. The CDR3 reads CASTPESSYNEQFF.

The chain joins TRBV5-1 to TRBJ2-7; as DNA is missing, the TRBD1 call by TCRdb cannot be tested. The CDR3 contains 14 residues. Germline V gene sequence: CDR1 SGHRS, CDR2 YFSETQ. CDR3 protein: CASSLRTDRYEQYF.

The chain employs TRBV13 and TRBJ2-3; TCRdb names TRBD1, which stays unverified in the absence of DNA. Germline CDR1 PRHDT, CDR2 FYEKMQ (reference sequence). The CDR3 consists of 13 residues. This chain's CDR3 is CASSRGWGDTQYF.

This chain connects TRBV29-1 to TRBJ1-2. The CDR3 has 12 residues. Germline loops: CDR1 SQVTM, CDR2 ANQGSEA. The CDR3 sequence: CSVGFWGSGYTF.

The chain uses TRBV6-2 or TRBV6-3 and TRBJ2-7. The CDR3 totals 13 residues. Germline V lookup: CDR1 MNHEY, CDR2 SVGEGT. This chain's CDR3 is CASSFPPPYEQYF.

Judged by frequency, this clonotype is medium-sized. V gene TRBV7-2 combines with J gene TRBJ2-3; the TCRdb D gene call, TRBD1, has no DNA to confirm it. There are 14 residues in the CDR3. Germline loops: CDR1 SGHTA, CDR2 FQGNSA. CDR3 protein: CASSLDSFSGTQYF.

The chain employs TRBV7-2 and TRBJ2-3; the TCRdb D gene call, TRBD1, has no DNA to confirm it. The germline gives CDR1 SGHTA, CDR2 FQGNSA. The CDR3 is made up of 15 amino acids. The CDR3 is CASSSSGGSTDTQYF.

This chain uses TRBV18 with TRBJ2-5; no DNA is available, so the TRBD2 call from TCRdb remains unchecked. Germline CDR1 and CDR2: KGHSH and LQKENI. This CDR3 is 16 amino acids long. The CDR3: CASSNGLAGVAETQYF.

V usage is TRBV28 and J usage is TRBJ2-5; the D call of TRBD1 rests on TCRdb alone, since no DNA is present to check it. The CDR3 runs 15 residues. Germline assignment: CDR1 MDHEN and CDR2 SYDVKM. The CDR3: CASSWSLGNQETQYF.

The CDR3 sequence is CATSRDGGLNGYTF. The chain employs TRBV15 and TRBJ1-2; TCRdb outputs TRBD1, but without DNA this stays unchecked. CDR3 length: 14 residues. Germline lookup yields CDR1 LNHNV and CDR2 YYDKDF (reference sequence).

The rearrangement joins TRBV7-9 to TRBJ2-7; lacking DNA, the TRBD1 call made by TCRdb goes unchecked. The CDR3 loop spans 13 amino acids. Germline V gene data show CDR1 as SEHNR and CDR2 as FQNEAQ (reference sequence). Here the CDR3 reads CASSPSGAHEQYF.

V and J are TRBV15 and TRBJ1-5; the TCRdb D gene call, TRBD1, has no DNA to confirm it. CDR3 length: 15 amino acids. Looked up from germline, CDR1 is LNHNV and CDR2 is YYDKDF (reference sequence). The CDR3 reads CATSREGGRNQPQHF.

The rearrangement links TRBV11-2 to TRBJ2-3. Germline assignment: CDR1 SGHAT and CDR2 FQNNGV. The CDR3 spans 13 residues. The CDR3 loop is CASSLGVRDTQYF.

This chain connects TRBV9 to TRBJ2-1. The CDR3 is 16 residues long. Looked up from germline, CDR1 is SGDLS and CDR2 is YYNGEE. This CDR3 reads CASSGSRQRSYNEQFF.

The CDR3 loop reads CASSIGLQTQFF. The rearrangement joins TRBV19 to TRBJ2-1. This CDR3 is built from 12 residues. Germline assignment: CDR1 LNHDA and CDR2 SQIVND (reference sequence).

This clonotype shows up as medium-sized (0.01 to 0.1%) by frequency. The chain uses TRBV7-6 and TRBJ2-7; with no DNA, the TCRdb D assignment of TRBD2 cannot be verified. Per germline, CDR1 SGHVS and CDR2 FNYEAQ. The CDR3 is 16 residues long. The CDR3 sequence is CASSHLAILPTYEQYF.

This sequence joins TRBV5-1 and TRBJ2-3; there is no DNA to check the TCRdb D call of TRBD2. From germline, CDR1 is SGHRS and CDR2 YFSETQ. The CDR3 runs 14 residues. CDR3 in amino acids: CASSALGPLDTQYF.

The rearrangement links TRBV5-5 to TRBJ1-6; TCRdb reports TRBD1, a call that lacks DNA to check it against. Germline CDR1 reads SGHKS; CDR2 reads YYEKEE (reference sequence). The CDR3 contains 15 residues. CDR3 loop: CASSQTGTPYGDVHF.

V is TRBV7-9 and J is TRBJ2-5; TCRdb indicates TRBD2, and absent DNA this call remains unverified. From germline, CDR1 is SEHNR and CDR2 FQNEAQ (reference sequence). The CDR3 is made up of 14 amino acids. CDR3 protein: CASTPVAGRETQYF.

The rearrangement links TRBV7-9 to TRBJ2-2. This CDR3 region has 11 residues. Germline lookup yields CDR1 SEHNR and CDR2 FQNEAQ (reference sequence). This chain's CDR3 is CASSRWGELFF.

The CDR3: CASSFQPGGVDEQFF. This rearrangement joins TRBV11-2 to TRBJ2-1; TCRdb picks TRBD1, but there is no DNA to check that call. Per germline, CDR1 SGHAT and CDR2 FQNNGV. The CDR3 extends over 15 amino acids.

This chain links TRBV20-1 with TRBJ2-5; the TRBD1 assignment by TCRdb is unverifiable without DNA. The CDR3 extends over 13 amino acids. Germline values: CDR1 DFQATT, CDR2 SNEGSKA (reference sequence). The chain's CDR3 is CSAPRSGQETQYF.

V is TRBV7-6 and J is TRBJ1-2; there is no DNA to check the TCRdb D call of TRBD1. This CDR3 comprises 13 residues. Per germline, CDR1 SGHVS and CDR2 FNYEAQ. This CDR3 reads CASSQGQGDGYTF.

CDR3 sequence: CASSLEDEQYF. This chain links TRBV12-3 or TRBV12-4 with TRBJ2-7. CDR3 length equals 11 residues.

V usage is TRBV18 and J usage is TRBJ1-1. CDR3 size: 13 residues. CDR1 is KGHSH, CDR2 LQKENI, per germline. The CDR3: CASSPPGQSRAFF.

The V gene is TRBV7-9, the J gene TRBJ1-2; absent DNA, TCRdb's TRBD1 call cannot be checked. This CDR3 region has 14 residues. The germline V gene encodes CDR1 SEHNR and CDR2 FQNEAQ (reference sequence). The CDR3 sequence is CASSAPGGLPGYTF.